These T cell receptor beta chains were read from a single sample in a study of cytomegalovirus exposure and HLA in healthy donors. Clones were sequenced by immunoSEQ multiplex PCR, and TCRdb holds only the in-frame ones, with some missing. The sample consists of more than 95,000 clones, about three quarters of them appearing once. Material: PBMCs. These receptors were collected from a man between 60 and 75 years old in good health and CMV-seropositive. The CDR3 runs from the conserved cysteine through the conserved F or W. The D gene is left open where the match is weak. Not all rows give a size; the values are once, few, many and, for expanded clones, a class.

cdr3_aa: CSVPITSTDTQYF; cdr3_nt: TGCAGCGTTCCTATAACTAGCACAGATACGCAGTATTTT; v_call: TRBV29-1; d_call: .; clone_size: .; j_call: TRBJ2-3
cdr3_aa: CASSLYPGESYEQYF; cdr3_nt: TGTGCCAGCAGTTTATATCCGGGGGAGTCCTACGAGCAGTACTTC; v_call: TRBV27; d_call: .; clone_size: .; j_call: TRBJ2-7
cdr3_aa: CASTLSRSNYGYTF; cdr3_nt: TGTGCCAGCACCCTCTCTCGGTCTAACTATGGCTACACCTTC; v_call: TRBV6-1; d_call: .; clone_size: .; j_call: TRBJ1-2
cdr3_aa: CASLQNMNTEAFF; cdr3_nt: TGTGCCAGTCTTCAGAACATGAACACTGAAGCTTTCTTT; v_call: TRBV6-6; d_call: .; clone_size: few; j_call: TRBJ1-1
cdr3_aa: CASSLGQGNSPLHF; cdr3_nt: TGTGCCAGCAGTTTAGGACAAGGAAATTCACCCCTCCACTTT; v_call: TRBV28; d_call: .; clone_size: .; j_call: TRBJ1-6
cdr3_aa: CASSVDSHPTNEQFF; cdr3_nt: TGTGCCAGCAGCGTAGACAGCCACCCCACCAATGAGCAGTTCTTC; v_call: TRBV9; d_call: .; clone_size: .; j_call: TRBJ2-1
cdr3_aa: CASSEQGESYNEQFF; cdr3_nt: TGTGCCAGCTCAGAGCAGGGTGAATCCTACAATGAGCAGTTCTTC; v_call: TRBV18; d_call: .; clone_size: .; j_call: TRBJ2-1
cdr3_aa: CASRDRGSGNTIYF; cdr3_nt: TGTGCCAGCAGAGACAGGGGAAGCGGAAACACCATATATTTT; v_call: TRBV7-2; d_call: TRBD1; clone_size: few; j_call: TRBJ1-3
cdr3_aa: CASSSRTGGAVYEQYF; cdr3_nt: TGTGCCAGCAGCTCGAGGACAGGGGGCGCGGTTTACGAGCAGTACTTC; v_call: TRBV7-8; d_call: TRBD1; clone_size: .; j_call: TRBJ2-7
cdr3_aa: CASSLVGTVNEKLFF; cdr3_nt: TGCGCCAGCAGCTTGGTGGGGACAGTTAATGAAAAACTGTTTTTT; v_call: TRBV5-1; d_call: TRBD1; clone_size: .; j_call: TRBJ1-4
cdr3_aa: CASSDGTSDTGELFF; cdr3_nt: TGTGCCAGCAGTGATGGGACTAGCGACACCGGGGAGCTGTTTTTT; v_call: TRBV25-1; d_call: TRBD2; clone_size: .; j_call: TRBJ2-2
cdr3_aa: CAFTTQSNQPQHF; cdr3_nt: TGTGCCTTTACAACACAGAGCAATCAGCCCCAGCATTTT; v_call: TRBV30; d_call: .; clone_size: few; j_call: TRBJ1-5
cdr3_aa: CASTKTGTGMYGYTF; cdr3_nt: TGTGCCAGCACCAAGACCGGGACAGGGATGTATGGCTACACCTTC; v_call: TRBV2; d_call: TRBD1; clone_size: .; j_call: TRBJ1-2